Each of the 8 T cell receptor beta chains below was sequenced from the same sample in a study of blood T cell repertoires in COVID-19. TCRdb's copy holds only in-frame clones and misses some; the assay was immunoSEQ multiplex PCR. The sample records 200,000 to 300,000 clones, nearly 90% being singletons. The sequencing sample was made of peripheral blood. The receptor set was obtained from a young man with active or convalescent COVID-19.

J is TRBJ2-5 and V is TRBV5-1; the D is unclear. CDR1 and CDR2 from the germline V gene are SGHRS and YFSETQ. V was cut by 5 bases and J by 0 bases, with 5 bases left in between. The CDR3 sequence is 12 residues long. CDR3 protein: CASSEDQETQYF. Here the CDR3 DNA reads TGCGCCAGCAGTGAGGACCAAGAGACCCAGTACTTC.

The J gene is TRBJ2-7, the V gene TRBV11-2, with 15 bases aligning to TRBD2. CDR1 is SGHAT and CDR2 is FQNNGV in the germline V gene. The CDR3 runs to 16 residues. V gave up 5 bases and J gave up 4 bases; unmatched junction bases: 6. The CDR3 region has the DNA TGTGCCAGCAGCAAAGGGACTAGCGGGAGGAGTTACGAGCAGTACTTC. This codes for CASSKGTSGRSYEQYF.

The chain couples TRBV7-2 to TRBJ1-6, with 7 bases fitting TRBD1. This CDR3 contains 16 residues. Trimming removed 1 base from V and 8 bases from J; junction bases left unmatched: 8. CDR1 SGHTA and CDR2 FQGNSA come from the germline V gene. The CDR3 sequence is CASSLVGRGSYSPLHF. The CDR3 DNA is TGTGCCAGCAGCTTAGTGGGCAGGGGGTCGTATTCACCCCTCCACTTT.

The V and J genes are TRBV20-1 and TRBJ2-5; a weak D match, TRBD2 (7 bases). With 3 bases removed from V and 5 bases from J, the gap between germline ends came to 25 bases. The germline V gene has CDR1 DFQATT and CDR2 SNEGSKA (reference sequence). The length of the CDR3 is 17 residues. The chain's CDR3 is CSASPWGGLDGAETQYF. The CDR3 bases are TGCAGTGCTAGTCCCTGGGGGGGGCTAGATGGTGCGGAGACCCAGTACTTC.

The chain employs TRBV19 and TRBJ1-2, with D tentatively TRBD1 (6 bases). V lost 1 base and J lost 6, with 9 bases in between. The CDR3 length is 13 residues. Germline V lookup: CDR1 LNHDA, CDR2 SQIVND (reference sequence). The CDR3, as DNA: TGTGCCAGTAGTATAGGGACAGTCAATGGCTACACCTTC. The encoded protein is CASSIGTVNGYTF.

This clone was detected only a few times. J is TRBJ2-5 and V is TRBV6-2 or TRBV6-3; 10 bases are shared with TRBD2. This CDR3 is 15 amino acids long. Trimming removed 6 bases from V and 5 bases from J; junction bases left unmatched: 9. Germline V CDR1 and CDR2: MNHEY, SVGEGT. DNA for the CDR3: TGTGCCAGCAGCCCCGGGACTAGCGAGGCGGAGACCCAGTACTTC. It is translated as CASSPGTSEAETQYF.

V and J are TRBV18 and TRBJ1-1; no firm D call. The germline V gene has CDR1 KGHSH and CDR2 LQKENI. V gave up 1 base and J gave up 1 base, with 4 bases separating them. This CDR3 spans 13 amino acids. The chain's CDR3 is CASSPRQNTEAFF. DNA of the CDR3: TGTGCCAGCTCACCACGACAGAACACTGAAGCTTTCTTT.

The V call is TRBV12-5, the J call TRBJ2-1; 11 bases are shared with TRBD2. CDR1 is LGHNT and CDR2 is FRNRAP in the germline V gene. CDR3 length: 16 residues. Trimming took 4 bases from V and 6 from J; bases not matched to a gene: 8. The CDR3 DNA reads as TGTGCTAGTGGTTCCCGCCGACTAGCGGGGATCAATGAGCAGTTCTTC. It yields the protein CASGSRRLAGINEQFF.